These T cell receptor beta chains were read from a single sample in a study of T-cell reconstitution after alpha-beta-depleted transplantation in children. TCRdb recomputed calls from the PCR reads with MiXCR, one row per CDR3 protein. The sample carries about a million distinct CDR3 sequences, under 30% recorded once. The material sequenced was PBMCs, mostly from graft donor cells, taken 360 days after TCRalphabeta/CD19-depleted stem cell transplant. The receptors were sampled from a boy under two years old who had a stem cell transplant for SCID, so the T cells may come from the graft donor. CDR3s include the opening cysteine and the closing phenylalanine or tryptophan. The order of the fields is V gene, CDR3 length, CDR3 protein.

TRBV7-2 14 CASSLRGERQPQHF
TRBV5-1 14 CASSLGQAPDTQYF
TRBV18 16 CASSPQADSGANVLTF
TRBV7-9 11 CASSFDYGYTF
TRBV28 15 CASSPTGVWGEKLFF
TRBV12-3/TRBV12-4 15 CASSLSSLEDYGYTF
TRBV7-2 15 CASSTAGTLSSPLHF
TRBV2 11 CASTSYEKLFF
TRBV28 15 CASSLLGQIQETQYF
TRBV12-3/TRBV12-4 15 CASSFTSGTASLQFF
TRBV20-1 15 CSATLGGLRTDTQYF
TRBV3-1 19 CASSQDRAGLAGFYNEQFF
TRBV12-3/TRBV12-4 12 CTSSLLSGQAFF
TRBV5-1 15 CASILGDGWDNEQFF
TRBV20-1 14 CSAKWTGEGQPQHF